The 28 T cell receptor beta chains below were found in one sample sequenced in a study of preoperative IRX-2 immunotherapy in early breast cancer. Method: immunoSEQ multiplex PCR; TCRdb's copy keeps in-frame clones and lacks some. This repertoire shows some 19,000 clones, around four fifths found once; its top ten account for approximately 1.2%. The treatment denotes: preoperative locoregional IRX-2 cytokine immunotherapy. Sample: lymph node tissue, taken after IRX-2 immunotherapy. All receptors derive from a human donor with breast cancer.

CDR3 DNA sequence: TGTGCCAGCAGTGATTACAGGGGCCCCTATGGCTACACCTTC. This sequence encodes CASSDYRGPYGYTF. This chain connects TRBV6-8 to TRBJ1-2; 7 nucleotides line up with TRBD1. This CDR3 contains 14 residues. Per germline, CDR1 MNHGY and CDR2 SAAAGT. V lost 5 bases, J lost 4 bases, and 7 bases stayed unmatched.

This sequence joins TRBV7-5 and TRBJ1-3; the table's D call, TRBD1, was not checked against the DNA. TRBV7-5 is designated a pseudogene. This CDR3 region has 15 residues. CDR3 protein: CASSPRRDLGNTIYF. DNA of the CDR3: TGTGCCAGCAGCCCCCGCAGGGATCTTGGAAACACCATATATTTT.

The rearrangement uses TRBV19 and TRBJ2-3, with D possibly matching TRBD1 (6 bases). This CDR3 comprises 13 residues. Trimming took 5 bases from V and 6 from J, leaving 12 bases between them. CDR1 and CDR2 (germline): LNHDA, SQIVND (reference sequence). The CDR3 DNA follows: TGTGCCAGTAGTCTCAGACAGGCCGATACGCAGTATTTT. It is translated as CASSLRQADTQYF.

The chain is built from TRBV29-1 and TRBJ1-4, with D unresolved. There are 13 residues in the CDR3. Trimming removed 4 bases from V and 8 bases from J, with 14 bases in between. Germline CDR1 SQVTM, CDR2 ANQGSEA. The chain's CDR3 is CSVGAGFGEKLFF. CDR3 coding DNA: TGCAGCGTTGGTGCGGGTTTTGGAGAAAAACTGTTTTTT.

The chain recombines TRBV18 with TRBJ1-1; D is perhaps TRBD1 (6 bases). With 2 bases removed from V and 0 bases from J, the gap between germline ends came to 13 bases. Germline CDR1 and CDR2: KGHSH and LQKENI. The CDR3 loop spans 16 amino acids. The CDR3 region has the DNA TGTGCCAGCTCACCATCGGGGGGCCGTATGAACACTGAAGCTTTCTTT. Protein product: CASSPSGGRMNTEAFF.

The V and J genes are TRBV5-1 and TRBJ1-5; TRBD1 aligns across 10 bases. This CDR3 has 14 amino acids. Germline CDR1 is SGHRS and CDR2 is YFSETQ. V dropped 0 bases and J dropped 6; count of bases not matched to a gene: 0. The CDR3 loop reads CASSLGTGGQPQHF. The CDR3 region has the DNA TGCGCCAGCAGCTTGGGGACAGGGGGTCAGCCCCAGCATTTT. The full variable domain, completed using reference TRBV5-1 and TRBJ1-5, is KAGVTQTPRYLIKTRGQQVTLSCSPISGHRSVSWYQQTPGQGLQFLFEYFSETQRNKGNFPGRFSGRQFSNSRSEMNVSTLELGDSALYLCASSLGTGGQPQHFGDGTRLSIL.

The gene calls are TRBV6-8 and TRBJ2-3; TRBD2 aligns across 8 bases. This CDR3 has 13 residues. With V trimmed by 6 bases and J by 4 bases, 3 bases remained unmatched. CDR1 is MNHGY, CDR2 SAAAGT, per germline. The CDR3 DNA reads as TGTGCCAGCAGCCGGGAGGGAGCAGATACGCAGTATTTT. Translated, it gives CASSREGADTQYF.

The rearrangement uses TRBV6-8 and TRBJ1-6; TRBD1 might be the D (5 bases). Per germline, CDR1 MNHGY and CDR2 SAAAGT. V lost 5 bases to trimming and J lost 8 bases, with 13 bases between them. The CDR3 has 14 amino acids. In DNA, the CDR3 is TGTGCCAGCAGTCGCGGGGGGATGGATTCACCCCTCCACTTT. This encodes CASSRGGMDSPLHF.

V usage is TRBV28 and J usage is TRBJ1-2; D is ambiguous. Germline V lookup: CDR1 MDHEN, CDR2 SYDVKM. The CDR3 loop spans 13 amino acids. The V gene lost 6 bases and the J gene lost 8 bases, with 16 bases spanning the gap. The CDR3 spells CASSPGRPRGYTF. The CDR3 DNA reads TGTGCCAGCAGCCCCGGTAGGCCGAGGGGCTACACCTTC.

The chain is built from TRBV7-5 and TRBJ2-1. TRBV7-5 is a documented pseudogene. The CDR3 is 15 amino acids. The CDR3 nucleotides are TGTGCCAGCAGCTATCAGCAAAGTTACCACAATGAGCAGTTCTTC. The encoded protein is CASSYQQSYHNEQFF.

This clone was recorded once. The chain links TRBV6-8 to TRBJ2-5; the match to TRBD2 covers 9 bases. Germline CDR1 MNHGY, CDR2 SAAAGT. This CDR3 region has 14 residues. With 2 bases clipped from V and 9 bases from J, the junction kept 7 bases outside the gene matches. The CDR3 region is CASSYAAGGTAQYF. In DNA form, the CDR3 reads TGTGCCAGCAGTTACGCAGCGGGGGGTACGGCCCAGTACTTC.

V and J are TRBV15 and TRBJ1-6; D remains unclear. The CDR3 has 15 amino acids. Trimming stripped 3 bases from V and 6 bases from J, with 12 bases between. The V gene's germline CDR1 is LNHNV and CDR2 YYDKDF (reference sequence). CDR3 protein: CATSREGAGNSPLHF. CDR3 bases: TGTGCCACCAGCAGGGAGGGAGCCGGTAATTCACCCCTCCACTTT.

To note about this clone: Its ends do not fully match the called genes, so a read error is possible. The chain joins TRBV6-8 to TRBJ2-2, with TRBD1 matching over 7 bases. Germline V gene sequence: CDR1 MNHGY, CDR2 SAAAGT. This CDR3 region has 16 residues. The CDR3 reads CAISKLQGNFPGELFF. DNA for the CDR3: TGTGCCATCAGTAAACTACAGGGGAACTTCCCCGGGGAGCTGTTTTTT.

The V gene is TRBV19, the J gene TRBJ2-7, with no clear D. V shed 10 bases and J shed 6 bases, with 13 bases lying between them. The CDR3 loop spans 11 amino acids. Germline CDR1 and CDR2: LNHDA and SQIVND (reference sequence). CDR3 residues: CATAQQAEQYF. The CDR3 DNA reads TGTGCCACTGCCCAGCAGGCCGAGCAGTACTTC.

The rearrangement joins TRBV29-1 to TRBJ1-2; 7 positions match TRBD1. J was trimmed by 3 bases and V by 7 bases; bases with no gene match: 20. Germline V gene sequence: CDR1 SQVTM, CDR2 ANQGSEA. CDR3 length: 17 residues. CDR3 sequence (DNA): TGCAGCGCCGGCTCTAGGCAGGGGGGCGCGGTCGACTATGGCTACACCTTC. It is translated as CSAGSRQGGAVDYGYTF.

CDR3: CASSESGAKNIQYF. DNA of the CDR3: TGCGCCAGCAGTGAGTCAGGGGCCAAAAACATTCAGTACTTC. This chain connects TRBV10-1 to TRBJ2-4, with unresolved D. Germline V lookup: CDR1 WNHNN, CDR2 SYGVQD (reference sequence). Trimming pared 0 bases from V and 1 base from J, leaving 4 bases between. The CDR3 totals 14 residues.

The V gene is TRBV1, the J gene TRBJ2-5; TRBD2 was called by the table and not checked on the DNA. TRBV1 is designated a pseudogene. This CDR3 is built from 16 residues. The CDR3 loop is CASSPSTGLLVETQYF. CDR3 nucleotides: TGCGCCAGCAGCCCTTCCACGGGACTCCTTGTGGAGACCCAGTACTTC.

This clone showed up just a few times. The CDR3 nucleotides read TGTGCCACCAGCATCGGGGCTTATAATTCACCCCTCCACTTT. Its protein product is CATSIGAYNSPLHF. The chain couples TRBV15 to TRBJ1-6; TRBD1 is a possible D gene (5 bases). Germline lookup yields CDR1 LNHNV and CDR2 YYDKDF (reference sequence). The CDR3 has 14 residues. V lost 4 bases and J 4 bases, leaving 8 bases between the germline ends. Combining the CDR3 with reference TRBV15 and TRBJ1-6 gives the whole variable domain DAMVIQNPRYQVTQFGKPVTLSCSQTLNHNVMYWYQQKSSQAPKLLFHYYDKDFNNEADTPDNFQSRRPNTSFCFLDIRSPGLGDTAMYLCATSIGAYNSPLHFGNGTRLTVT.

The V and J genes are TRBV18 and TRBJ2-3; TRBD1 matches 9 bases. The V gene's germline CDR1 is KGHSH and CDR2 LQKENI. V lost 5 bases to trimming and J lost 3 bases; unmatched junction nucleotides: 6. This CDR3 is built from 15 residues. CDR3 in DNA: TGTGCCAGCTCAAAAGGGACAGGGAAAACAGATACGCAGTATTTT. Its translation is CASSKGTGKTDTQYF.

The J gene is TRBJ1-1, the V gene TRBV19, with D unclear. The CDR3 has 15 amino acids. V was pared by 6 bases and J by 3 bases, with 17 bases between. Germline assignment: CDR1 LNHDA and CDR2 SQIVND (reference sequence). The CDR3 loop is CASSPLWEADTEAFF. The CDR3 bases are TGTGCCAGTAGCCCCCTCTGGGAAGCGGACACTGAAGCTTTCTTT.

The CDR3 reads CSVPSGSRGTGELFF. For the CDR3, the DNA is TGCAGCGTTCCAAGCGGGAGCCGGGGGACCGGGGAGCTGTTTTTT. The chain uses TRBV29-1 and TRBJ2-2; TRBD2 agrees at 8 bases. V lost 5 bases to trimming and J lost 5 bases; unmatched junction nucleotides: 10. There are 15 residues in the CDR3. CDR1 SQVTM and CDR2 ANQGSEA come from the germline V gene.

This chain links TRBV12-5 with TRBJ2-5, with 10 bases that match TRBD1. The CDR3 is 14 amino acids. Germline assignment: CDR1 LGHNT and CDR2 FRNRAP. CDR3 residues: CASGETGGWETQYF. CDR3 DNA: TGTGCCAGCGGGGAGACAGGGGGCTGGGAGACCCAGTACTTC. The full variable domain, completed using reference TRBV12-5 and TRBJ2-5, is DARVTQTPRHKVTEMGQEVTMRCQPILGHNTVFWYRQTMMQGLELLAYFRNRAPLDDSGMPKDRFSAEMPDATLATLKIQPSEPRDSAVYFCASGETGGWETQYFGPGTRLLVL.

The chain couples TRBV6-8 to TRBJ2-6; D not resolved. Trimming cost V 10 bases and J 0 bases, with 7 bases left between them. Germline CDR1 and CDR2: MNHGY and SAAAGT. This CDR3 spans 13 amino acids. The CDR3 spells CAIRSSGANVLTF. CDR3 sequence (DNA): TGTGCCATCAGGAGCTCTGGGGCCAACGTCCTGACTTTC.

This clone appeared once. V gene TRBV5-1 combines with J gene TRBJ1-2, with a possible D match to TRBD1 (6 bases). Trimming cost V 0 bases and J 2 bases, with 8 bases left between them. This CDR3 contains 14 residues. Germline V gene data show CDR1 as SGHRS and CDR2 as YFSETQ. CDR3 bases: TGCGCCAGCAGCTTGGGGGACACAAACTATGGCTACACCTTC. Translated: CASSLGDTNYGYTF.

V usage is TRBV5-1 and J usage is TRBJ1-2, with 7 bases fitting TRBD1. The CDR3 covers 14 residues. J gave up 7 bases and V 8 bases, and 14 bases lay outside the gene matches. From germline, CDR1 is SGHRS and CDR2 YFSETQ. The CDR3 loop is CASSPTEQGSGYTF. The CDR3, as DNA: TGCGCCAGYAGCCCGACTGAACAGGGGTCTGGCTACACCTTC.

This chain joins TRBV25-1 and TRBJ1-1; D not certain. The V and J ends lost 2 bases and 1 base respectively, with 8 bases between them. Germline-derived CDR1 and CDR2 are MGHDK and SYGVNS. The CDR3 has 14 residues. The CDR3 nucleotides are TGTGCCAGCAGTGAACCCGGGTGGAACACTGAAGCTTTCTTT. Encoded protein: CASSEPGWNTEAFF.

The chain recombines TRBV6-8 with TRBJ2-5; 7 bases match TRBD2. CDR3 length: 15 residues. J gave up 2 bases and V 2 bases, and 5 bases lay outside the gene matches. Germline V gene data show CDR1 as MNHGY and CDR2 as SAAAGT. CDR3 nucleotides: TGTGCCAGCAGTTACGGCGGGGGACTACAAGAGACCCAGTACTTC. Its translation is CASSYGGGLQETQYF.

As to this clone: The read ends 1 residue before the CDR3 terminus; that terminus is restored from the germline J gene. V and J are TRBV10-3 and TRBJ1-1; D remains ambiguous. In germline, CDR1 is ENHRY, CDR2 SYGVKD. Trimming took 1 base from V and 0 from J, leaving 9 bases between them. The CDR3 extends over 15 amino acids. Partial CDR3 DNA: TGTGCCATCAGTGAGTTGGTGCCAATGAACACTGAAGCTTTC. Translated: CAISELVPMNTEAF. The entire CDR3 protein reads CAISELVPMNTEAFF.